The 20 T cell receptor beta chains listed next were all sequenced from one sample in a study of OX40 agonist ivuxolimab in advanced cancers. Some clones are missing from TCRdb's copy, which holds only in-frame ones; the method was immunoSEQ multiplex PCR. The sample consists of about 28,000 clones, roughly 85% of them appearing once. This specimen consisted of CD4+ or CD8+ T cells sorted from blood, obtained in a trial of the OX40 agonist ivuxolimab. These receptors were obtained from an adult with an advanced solid tumor such as melanoma, head and neck, liver or kidney cancer.

The chain joins TRBV10-3 to TRBJ1-2, with D uncertain. The V end lost 0 bases, the J end lost 0 bases, and 8 bases lay between the germline ends. The CDR3 loop spans 15 amino acids. From germline, CDR1 is ENHRY and CDR2 SYGVKD. The CDR3 sequence is CAISESLASNYGYTF. CDR3 coding DNA: TGTGCCATCAGTGAGTCGTTGGCTTCTAACTATGGCTACACCTTC.

Notes on this clone: The junction departs from the called germline gene at one end, perhaps through a read error. The gene calls are TRBV19 and TRBJ2-7, with TRBD1 as a possible D gene (6 bases). This CDR3 has 14 amino acids. Germline V lookup: CDR1 LNHDA, CDR2 SQIVND (reference sequence). In DNA form, the CDR3 reads TGTACCAGTACCGCCGAGGGGGATGCGGGCGAGCAGTACTTC. This translates into CTSTAEGDAGEQYF.

There are a few counts of this clone. The chain uses TRBV6-8 and TRBJ2-7, with 8 bases fitting TRBD2. The CDR3 has 18 amino acids. After removal of 5 bases from V and 1 base from J, the junction contained 16 bases not matched to a gene. CDR1 and CDR2 (germline): MNHGY, SAAAGT. In nucleotides, the CDR3 is TGTGCCAGCAGTAGGGGGGCCAGCGGGGGCCAACGTTCCTACGAGCAGTACTTC. Its protein is CASSRGASGGQRSYEQYF.

V and J are TRBV6-1 and TRBJ2-7; TRBD1 aligns across 8 bases. This CDR3 spans 13 amino acids. V shed 8 bases and J 4 bases; nucleotides not matched to a gene: 7. The V gene's germline CDR1 is MNHNS and CDR2 SASEGT. Written as DNA, the CDR3 is TGTGCCAGCGCCCCCGGGACAGGTTACGAGCAGTACTTC. Protein product: CASAPGTGYEQYF.

This clone was picked up a small number of times. The gene calls are TRBV6-5 and TRBJ1-1; 7 positions match TRBD1. The germline CDR1 and CDR2 sequences are MNHEY and SVGAGI. The CDR3 totals 14 residues. V was pared by 4 bases and J by 4 bases, with 6 bases of the junction left unmatched. CDR3 DNA sequence: TGTGCCAGCAGTTTCGACAGGGAGGGCACTGAAGCTTTCTTT. Translated: CASSFDREGTEAFF.

This rearrangement joins TRBV27 to TRBJ2-7; tentatively, D is TRBD2 (6 bases). The ends were cut back, 6 bases at V and 1 base at J, with 13 bases in the middle. The CDR3 covers 14 residues. Germline assignment: CDR1 MNHEY and CDR2 SMNVEV (reference sequence). The CDR3 region has the DNA TGTGCCAGCAGCTTCTGGGGGGATTCCTACGAGCAGTACTTC. The encoded protein is CASSFWGDSYEQYF.

There are a few counts of this clone. The rearrangement joins TRBV4-3 to TRBJ2-7, with TRBD1 matching 7 bases. The germline V gene has CDR1 LGHNA and CDR2 YSLEER. V dropped 0 bases and J dropped 2; count of bases not matched to a gene: 7. The CDR3 contains 16 residues. CDR3 sequence (DNA): TGCGCCAGCAGCCAAGAACTAGTCGACAGGGCCTACGAGCAGTACTTC. It yields the protein CASSQELVDRAYEQYF.

The J gene is TRBJ2-1, the V gene TRBV7-6; 7 bases are a match to TRBD2. J lost 3 bases, V lost 2 bases, and 4 bases had no gene match. This CDR3 has 15 amino acids. CDR1 SGHVS and CDR2 FNYEAQ come from the germline V gene. This CDR3 reads CASSLSGGDYNEQFF. As DNA, the CDR3 is TGTGCCAGCAGCTTATCGGGGGGTGACTACAATGAGCAGTTCTTC.

The chain joins TRBV7-2 to TRBJ1-5, with no clear D. Deletions cut 1 base from V and 3 bases from J, with 13 bases between. Germline V gene data show CDR1 as SGHTA and CDR2 as FQGNSA. The CDR3 is 16 amino acids. DNA of the CDR3: TGTGCCAGCAGCTTAGTGTATTCGGGGAACAATCAGCCCCAGCATTTT. This gives the protein CASSLVYSGNNQPQHF.

The chain uses TRBV7-2 and TRBJ2-7, with a weak D call TRBD2 (5 bases). The CDR3 has 14 residues. V was shortened by 1 base and J by 5 bases, with 12 bases between the two germline ends. The germline gives CDR1 SGHTA, CDR2 FQGNSA. The CDR3 loop is CASSLDVNGNEQYF. In DNA form, the CDR3 reads TGTGCCAGCAGCTTAGATGTCAACGGGAACGAGCAGTACTTC.

This clone was seen a single time. The chain recombines TRBV6-6 with TRBJ1-4, with 7 bases identical to TRBD1. CDR3 length: 13 residues. Germline CDR1 and CDR2: MNHNY and SVGAGI (reference sequence). V was clipped by 5 bases and J by 8 bases; unmatched bases: 5. CDR3 in DNA: TGTGCCAGCAGTCGACAGGGCGGCGAAAAACTGTTTTTT. It specifies CASSRQGGEKLFF.

This chain joins TRBV7-3 and TRBJ2-7, with a possible D match to TRBD1 (6 bases). V lost 5 bases, J lost 2 bases, and 13 bases lay in between. This CDR3 contains 14 residues. Germline lookup yields CDR1 SGHTA and CDR2 FQGTGA. As DNA, the CDR3 is TGTGCCAGCAGCCCAACGGGACACCCCTACGAGCAGTACTTC. Translating it yields CASSPTGHPYEQYF.

This rearrangement joins TRBV27 to TRBJ2-1, with TRBD2 matching 12 bases. In germline, CDR1 is MNHEY, CDR2 SMNVEV (reference sequence). There are 17 residues in the CDR3. V was clipped by 3 bases and J by 4 bases; unmatched bases: 7. The CDR3 sequence: CASSLGLAGGPYNEQFF. The DNA for the CDR3 is TGTGCCAGCAGTTTGGGGCTAGCGGGGGGGCCGTACAATGAGCAGTTCTTC.

The V gene is TRBV18, the J gene TRBJ2-7; 7 bases are shared with TRBD2. The CDR3 totals 14 residues. V was pared by 3 bases and J by 2 bases, with 4 bases of the junction left unmatched. Germline V gives CDR1 KGHSH, CDR2 LQKENI. CDR3 protein: CASSPPRGAYEQYF. CDR3 DNA sequence: TGTGCCAGCTCACCCCCCCGGGGGGCCTACGAGCAGTACTTC.

This chain uses TRBV5-4 with TRBJ1-2; TRBD1 matches at 12 bases. The junction had 7 bases not matched to a gene; V was cut back by 5 bases and J by 5 bases. The V gene's germline CDR1 is SGHNT and CDR2 YYREEE (reference sequence). CDR3 length: 15 residues. DNA of the CDR3: TGTGCCAGCAGGGGGGGACAGGGGGCAAAGTATGGCTACACCTTC. Protein: CASRGGQGAKYGYTF.

The chain recombines TRBV5-6 with TRBJ2-7; possible D gene TRBD2, 6 bases. CDR1 SGHDT and CDR2 YYEEEE come from the germline V gene. Trimming left V 3 bases short and J 3 bases short, with 13 bases between. The CDR3 runs to 14 residues. CDR3 nucleotides: TGTGCCAGCAGCTGGGGGACCGGGGGCTACGAGCAGTACTTC. Translating gives CASSWGTGGYEQYF. Complete variable domain (other parts from reference TRBV5-6 and TRBJ2-7): DAGVTQSPTHLIKTRGQQVTLRCSPKSGHDTVSWYQQALGQGPQFIFQYYEEEERQRGNFPDRFSGHQFPNYSSELNVNALLLGDSALYLCASSWGTGGYEQYFGPGTRLTVT.

The gene calls are TRBV2 and TRBJ1-2; D is ambiguous. Trimming removed 10 bases at V and 4 bases at J, with 10 bases between. CDR3 length: 11 residues. Germline V gene sequence: CDR1 SNHLY, CDR2 FYNNEI. CDR3 in amino acids: CANPTGYGYTF. CDR3 sequence (DNA): TGTGCCAACCCGACCGGCTATGGCTACACCTTC.

CDR3 bases: TGTGCCAGCAGTTTAGGGGGGCCTACTGAAGCTTTCTTT. It codes for CASSLGGPTEAFF. The chain is built from TRBV6-5 and TRBJ1-1; perhaps TRBD1 as D (6 bases). Per the germline V gene, CDR1 is MNHEY and CDR2 is SVGAGI. V was pared by 4 bases and J by 5 bases, with 11 bases between. The CDR3 runs 13 residues.

Only a few counts were recorded for this clone. This rearrangement joins TRBV28 to TRBJ2-1, with 7 positions matching TRBD1. CDR3 length: 20 residues. The V segment lost 3 bases and the J segment 0 bases; nucleotides outside the gene matches: 17. CDR1 is MDHEN and CDR2 is SYDVKM in the germline V gene. The CDR3 reads CASSFPTSPGQRSSYNEQFF. In nucleotides, the CDR3 is TGTGCCAGCAGTTTCCCTACTTCCCCGGGACAGCGGAGCTCCTACAATGAGCAGTTCTTC.

The chain links TRBV13 to TRBJ2-2; 7 bases fit TRBD1. The length of the CDR3 is 15 residues. With V trimmed by 6 bases and J by 6 bases, 10 bases remained unmatched. The V gene's germline CDR1 is PRHDT and CDR2 FYEKMQ (reference sequence). The CDR3 DNA reads TGTGCCAGCAGTTCCGGGACAGTGGCCCCCGGGGAGCTGTTTTTT. Its translation: CASSSGTVAPGELFF. The full variable domain, in which reference TRBV13 and TRBJ2-2 provide the parts outside the CDR3, is AAGVIQSPRHLIKEKRETATLKCYPIPRHDTVYWYQQGPGQDPQFLISFYEKMQSDKGSIPDRFSAQQFSDYHSELNMSSLELGDSALYFCASSSGTVAPGELFFGEGSRLTVL.